This TCR beta chain was sequenced for a study of cytomegalovirus exposure and HLA in healthy donors. Germline V gives CDR1 SEHNR, CDR2 FQNEAQ (reference sequence). Trimming stripped 3 bases from V and 4 bases from J, with 5 bases between. The length of the CDR3 is 12 residues. In the PCR, 60 Vbeta and 13 Jbeta primers were used. Here immunoSEQ multiplex PCR was the method, and the copy in TCRdb shows in-frame clones only, minus some. The sample lists 180,000 or so clones, around 80% occurring once. The chain couples TRBV7-9 to TRBJ2-3, with unresolved D. This receptor was taken from a girl between 5 and 17 years old in good health and CMV-seropositive. Source material: PBMCs. The CDR3 DNA reads as TGTGCCAGCAGCTTTTTATCAGATACGCAGTATTTT. Its translation: CASSFLSDTQYF.